This TCR beta chain came from a study of identical twins. Study findings and constraints: Out-of-frame beta sequences exhibited a weaker degree of excess twin sharing.

The authors used template switching to add a universal primer site and gave cDNA unique molecular identifiers. TCRdb itself ran the 5' RACE reads through MiXCR, one entry per CDR3 protein. Of approximately 490,000 distinct CDR3 sequences in the sample, about 20% were seen once. CDR1 and CDR2 (germline): SGHAT, FQNNGV. CDR3 size: 14 residues. V lost 2 bases, J lost 4 bases, and 11 bases lay in between. The sample holds many counts of this clonotype. Its antigen is not identified. This sample was shared with a second study, whose subject was yellow fever vaccine responses in identical twins.

Sequencing was carried out using CD4+ T cells sorted from blood. This TCR came from a woman between 18 and 30 years old in good health. The gene calls are TRBV11-2 and TRBJ2-5; D remains unclear. The CDR3 DNA sequence: TGTGCCAGCAGCTTATATCGCCGAGGAGAGACCCAGTACTTC. Protein product: CASSLYRRGETQYF.